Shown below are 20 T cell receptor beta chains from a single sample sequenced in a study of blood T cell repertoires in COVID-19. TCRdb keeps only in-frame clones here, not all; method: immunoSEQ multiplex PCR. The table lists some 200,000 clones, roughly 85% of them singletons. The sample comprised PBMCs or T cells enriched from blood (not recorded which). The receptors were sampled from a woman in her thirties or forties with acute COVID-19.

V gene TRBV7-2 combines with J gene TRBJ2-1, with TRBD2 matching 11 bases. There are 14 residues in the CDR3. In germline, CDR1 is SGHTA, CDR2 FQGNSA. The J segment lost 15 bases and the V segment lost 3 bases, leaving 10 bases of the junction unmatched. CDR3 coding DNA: TGTGCCAGCAGCTTCCTAACAACTAGCGGGGGCCTGTTCTTC. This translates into CASSFLTTSGGLFF.

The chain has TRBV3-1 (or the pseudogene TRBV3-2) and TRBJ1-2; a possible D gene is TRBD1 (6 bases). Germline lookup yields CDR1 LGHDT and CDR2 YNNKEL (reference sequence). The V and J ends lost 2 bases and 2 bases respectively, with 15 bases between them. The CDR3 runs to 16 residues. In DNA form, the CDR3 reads TGTGCCAGCAGCCAACTAGGGCAGGGGCGAAACTATGGCTACACCTTC. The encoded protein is CASSQLGQGRNYGYTF.

The CDR3 region is CASSLGTVSGNTIYF. In nucleotides, the CDR3 is TGCGCCAGCAGCTTGGGGACAGTCTCTGGAAACACCATATATTTT. This rearrangement joins TRBV5-1 to TRBJ1-3; a possible D gene is TRBD1 (6 bases). Germline CDR1 SGHRS, CDR2 YFSETQ. CDR3 size: 15 residues. V was shortened by 0 bases and J by 0 bases, with 7 bases between the two germline ends.

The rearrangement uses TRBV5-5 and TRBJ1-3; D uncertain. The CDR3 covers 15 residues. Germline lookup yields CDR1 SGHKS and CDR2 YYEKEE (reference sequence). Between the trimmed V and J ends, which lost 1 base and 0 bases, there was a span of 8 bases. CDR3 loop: CASSLSFSSGNTIYF. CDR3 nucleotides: TGTGCCAGCAGCTTGAGCTTTTCCTCTGGAAACACCATATATTTT.

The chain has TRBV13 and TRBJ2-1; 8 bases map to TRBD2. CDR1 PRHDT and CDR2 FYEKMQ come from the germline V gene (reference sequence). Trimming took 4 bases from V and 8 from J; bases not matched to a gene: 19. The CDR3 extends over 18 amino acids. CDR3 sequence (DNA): TGTGCCAGCAGCTACACCAAGGGGAGGACTAGCAAGTTGGATGAGCAGTTCTTC. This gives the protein CASSYTKGRTSKLDEQFF. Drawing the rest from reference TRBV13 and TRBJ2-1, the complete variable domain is AAGVIQSPRHLIKEKRETATLKCYPIPRHDTVYWYQQGPGQDPQFLISFYEKMQSDKGSIPDRFSAQQFSDYHSELNMSSLELGDSALYFCASSYTKGRTSKLDEQFFGPGTRLTVL.

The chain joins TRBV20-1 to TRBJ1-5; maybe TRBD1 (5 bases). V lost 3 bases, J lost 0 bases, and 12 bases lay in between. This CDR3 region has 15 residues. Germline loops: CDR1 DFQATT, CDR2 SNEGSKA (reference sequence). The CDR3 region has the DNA TGCAGTGCTAGTTCTCGCGGACATAGCAATCAGCCCCAGCATTTT. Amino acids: CSASSRGHSNQPQHF.

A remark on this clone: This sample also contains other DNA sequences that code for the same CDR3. This CDR3 reads CASSLQGYNEQFF. CDR3 nucleotide sequence: TGTGCCAGCAGCTTACAGGGGTACAATGAGCAGTTCTTC. V usage is TRBV7-3 and J usage is TRBJ2-1; TRBD1 is a possible D gene (6 bases). The V and J ends lost 2 bases and 4 bases respectively, with 6 bases between them. The CDR3 length is 13 residues. Germline V gene data show CDR1 as SGHTA and CDR2 as FQGTGA.

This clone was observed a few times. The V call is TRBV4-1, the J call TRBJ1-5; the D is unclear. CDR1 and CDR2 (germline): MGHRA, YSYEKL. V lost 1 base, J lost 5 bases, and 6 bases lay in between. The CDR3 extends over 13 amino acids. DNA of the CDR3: TGCGCCAGCAGCCAAGCGGAGGATCAGCCCCAGCATTTT. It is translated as CASSQAEDQPQHF.

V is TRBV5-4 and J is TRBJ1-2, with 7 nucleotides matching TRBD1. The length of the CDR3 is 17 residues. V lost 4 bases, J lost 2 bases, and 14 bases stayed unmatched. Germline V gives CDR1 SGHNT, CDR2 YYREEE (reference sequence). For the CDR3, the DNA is TGTGCCAGCAGCCCCGGAATCGATAGGGGGCCAAACTATGGCTACACCTTC. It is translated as CASSPGIDRGPNYGYTF.

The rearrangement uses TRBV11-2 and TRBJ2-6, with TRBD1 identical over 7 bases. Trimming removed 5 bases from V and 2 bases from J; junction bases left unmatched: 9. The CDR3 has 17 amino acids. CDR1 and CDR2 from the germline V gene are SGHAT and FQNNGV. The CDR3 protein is CASSPLGGTAGANVLTF. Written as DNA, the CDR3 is TGTGCCAGCAGCCCACTGGGTGGGACAGCTGGGGCCAACGTCCTGACTTTC.

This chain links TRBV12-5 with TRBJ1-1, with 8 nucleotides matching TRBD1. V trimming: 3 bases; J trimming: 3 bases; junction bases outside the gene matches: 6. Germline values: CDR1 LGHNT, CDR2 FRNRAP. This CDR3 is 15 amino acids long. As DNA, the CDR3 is TGTGCTAGTGGTTTAGGACAGGGAGGGGACACTGAAGCTTTCTTT. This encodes CASGLGQGGDTEAFF.

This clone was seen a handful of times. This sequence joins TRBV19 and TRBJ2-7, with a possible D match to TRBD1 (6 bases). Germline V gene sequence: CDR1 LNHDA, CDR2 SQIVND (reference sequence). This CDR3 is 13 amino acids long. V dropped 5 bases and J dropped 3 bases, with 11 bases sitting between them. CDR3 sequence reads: CASSQKQGYEQYF. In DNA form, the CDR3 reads TGTGCCAGTAGTCAAAAACAGGGCTACGAGCAGTACTTC.

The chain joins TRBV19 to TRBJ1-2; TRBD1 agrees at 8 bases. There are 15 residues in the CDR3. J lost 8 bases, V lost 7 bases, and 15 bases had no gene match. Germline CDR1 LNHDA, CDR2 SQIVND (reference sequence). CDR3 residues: CASTPDREIRQGYTF. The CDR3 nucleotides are TGTGCCAGTACTCCGGACAGGGAGATCCGGCAAGGCTACACCTTC.

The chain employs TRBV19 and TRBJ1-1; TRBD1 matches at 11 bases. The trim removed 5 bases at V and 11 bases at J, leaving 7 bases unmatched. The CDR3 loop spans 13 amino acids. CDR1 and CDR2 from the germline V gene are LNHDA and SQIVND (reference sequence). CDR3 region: CASSLDRGHSAFF. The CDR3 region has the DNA TGTGCCAGTAGTCTGGACAGGGGGCATTCTGCTTTCTTT.

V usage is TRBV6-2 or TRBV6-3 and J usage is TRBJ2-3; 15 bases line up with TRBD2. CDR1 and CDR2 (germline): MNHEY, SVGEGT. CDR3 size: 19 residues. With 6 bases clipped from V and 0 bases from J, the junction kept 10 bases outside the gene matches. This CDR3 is CASRPPGLAGGPSTDTQYF. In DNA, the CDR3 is TGTGCCAGCAGACCTCCGGGACTAGCGGGGGGCCCTAGCACAGATACGCAGTATTTT.

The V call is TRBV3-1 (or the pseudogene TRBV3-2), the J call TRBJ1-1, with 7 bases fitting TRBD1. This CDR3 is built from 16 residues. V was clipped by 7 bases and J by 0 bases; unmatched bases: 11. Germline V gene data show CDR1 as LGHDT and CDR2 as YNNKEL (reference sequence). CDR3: CASTLNRGLMNTEAFF. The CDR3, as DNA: TGTGCCAGCACGCTTAACAGGGGCCTTATGAACACTGAAGCTTTCTTT.

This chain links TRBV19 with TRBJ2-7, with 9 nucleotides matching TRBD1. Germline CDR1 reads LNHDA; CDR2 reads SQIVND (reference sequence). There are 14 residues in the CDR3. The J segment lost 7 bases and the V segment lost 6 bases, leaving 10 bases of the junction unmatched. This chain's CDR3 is CASSPRDRAREQYF. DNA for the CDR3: TGTGCCAGTAGCCCCCGGGACAGGGCTCGGGAGCAGTACTTC.

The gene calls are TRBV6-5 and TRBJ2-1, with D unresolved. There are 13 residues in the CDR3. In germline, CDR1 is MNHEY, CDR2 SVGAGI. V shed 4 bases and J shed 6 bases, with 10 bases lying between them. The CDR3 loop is CASSLLVGNEQFF. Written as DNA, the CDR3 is TGTGCCAGCAGTTTACTCGTTGGCAATGAGCAGTTCTTC.

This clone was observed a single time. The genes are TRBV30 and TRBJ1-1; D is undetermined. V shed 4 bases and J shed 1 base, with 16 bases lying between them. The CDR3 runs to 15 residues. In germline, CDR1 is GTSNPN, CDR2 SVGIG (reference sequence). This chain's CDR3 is CAWTDYLTQNTEAFF. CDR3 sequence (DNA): TGTGCCTGGACAGACTATCTGACACAGAACACTGAAGCTTTCTTT.

CDR3 DNA: TGTGCCAGCAGCTTAAATGACATCCCAAGTACGCAGTATTTT. This sequence encodes CASSLNDIPSTQYF. The J gene is TRBJ2-3, the V gene TRBV7-6; no clear D. Germline V gene sequence: CDR1 SGHVS, CDR2 FNYEAQ. The V gene lost 2 bases and the J gene lost 8 bases, with 14 bases spanning the gap. The CDR3 is 14 residues long.